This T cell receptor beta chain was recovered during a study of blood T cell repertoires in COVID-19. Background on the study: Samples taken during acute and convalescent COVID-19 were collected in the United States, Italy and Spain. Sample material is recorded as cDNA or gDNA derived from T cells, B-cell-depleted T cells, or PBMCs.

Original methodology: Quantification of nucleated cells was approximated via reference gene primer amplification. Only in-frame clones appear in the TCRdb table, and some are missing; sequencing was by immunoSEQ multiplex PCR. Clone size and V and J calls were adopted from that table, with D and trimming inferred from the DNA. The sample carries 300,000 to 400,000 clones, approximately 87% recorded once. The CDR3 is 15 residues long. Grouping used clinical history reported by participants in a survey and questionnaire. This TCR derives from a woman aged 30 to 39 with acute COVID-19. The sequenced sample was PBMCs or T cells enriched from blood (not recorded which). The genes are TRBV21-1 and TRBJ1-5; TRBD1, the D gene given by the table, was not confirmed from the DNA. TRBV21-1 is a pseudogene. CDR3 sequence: CASSKLGTEYQPQHF. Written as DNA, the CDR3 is TGTGCCAGCAGCAAGCTGGGGACAGAATATCAGCCCCAGCATTTT.